Listed here are 26 T cell receptor beta chains from one sample, sequenced in a study of control samples from healthy donors and cancer patients. Data came from immunoSEQ multiplex PCR; TCRdb stores just in-frame clones and leaves some out. This table holds 100,000 to 150,000 clones, roughly 87% found once. The sequenced sample was blood. The receptors stem from a man in his forties in good health.

This clone has just one count. This chain uses TRBV7-2 with TRBJ2-1, with TRBD2 identical over 9 bases. The germline V gene has CDR1 SGHTA and CDR2 FQGNSA. CDR3 length equals 16 residues. With 4 bases clipped from V and 7 bases from J, the junction kept 11 bases outside the gene matches. CDR3 residues: CASSSRAGGDANEQFF. Written as DNA, the CDR3 is TGTGCCAGCAGCTCCAGAGCGGGGGGCGATGCAAATGAGCAGTTCTTC.

This chain connects TRBV6-5 to TRBJ2-2, with D tentatively TRBD1 (6 bases). The V gene lost 6 bases and the J gene lost 5 bases, with 7 bases spanning the gap. Per the germline V gene, CDR1 is MNHEY and CDR2 is SVGAGI. This CDR3 comprises 12 residues. The CDR3 nucleotides read TGTGCCAGCAGAACAGGGACCGGGGAGCTGTTTTTT. It encodes CASRTGTGELFF.

As concerns this clone: Distinct nucleotide sequences in the sample also encode this CDR3. The chain recombines TRBV18 with TRBJ1-1, with D tentatively TRBD1 (5 bases). Trimming removed 3 bases from V and 2 bases from J, with 7 bases in between. The CDR3 contains 13 residues. CDR1 KGHSH and CDR2 LQKENI come from the germline V gene. The CDR3 region is CASSPQGNTEAFF. CDR3 DNA: TGTGCCAGCTCACCCCAGGGAAACACTGAAGCTTTCTTT.

This chain links TRBV7-2 with TRBJ2-2, with 9 bases lining up with TRBD1. Germline V CDR1 and CDR2: SGHTA, FQGNSA. The CDR3 loop spans 15 amino acids. Trimming at V came to 4 bases and at J to 8 bases, leaving 8 bases not matched to a gene. CDR3 nucleotide sequence: TGTGCCAGCAGCTCCGGGACAGGGAAGGCGGGGGAGCTGTTTTTT. Its translation is CASSSGTGKAGELFF.

This clone appeared a single time. The rearrangement joins TRBV30 to TRBJ1-2; D call uncertain. Germline V CDR1 and CDR2: GTSNPN, SVGIG (reference sequence). V lost 0 bases and J 2 bases, leaving 13 bases between the germline ends. CDR3 size: 15 residues. The CDR3 protein is CAWSVKGPLNYGYTF. The CDR3 DNA is TGTGCCTGGAGTGTAAAAGGACCGCTGAACTATGGCTACACCTTC.

The CDR3 region is CASKDSGGTEAFF. The CDR3 DNA reads TGTGCCAGCAAAGACTCAGGGGGCACTGAAGCTTTCTTT. The chain has TRBV6-6 and TRBJ1-1; 7 positions match TRBD1. The CDR3 is 13 amino acids. The ends lost 7 bases at V and 4 bases at J; junction bases unmatched: 6. Germline CDR1 is MNHNY and CDR2 is SVGAGI (reference sequence).

V usage is TRBV30 and J usage is TRBJ2-7; no clear D gene. The CDR3 is 15 residues long. Trimming pared 2 bases from V and 2 bases from J, leaving 16 bases between. Germline V gene data show CDR1 as GTSNPN and CDR2 as SVGIG (reference sequence). Here the CDR3 reads CAWSLGPSPPYEQYF. CDR3 DNA sequence: TGTGCCTGGAGTCTTGGCCCTTCTCCGCCCTACGAGCAGTACTTC.

As regards this clone: A much larger clone lies one base from this, so it may be a read error. This sample also contains other DNA sequences that code for the same CDR3. The rearrangement joins TRBV12-3 or TRBV12-4 to TRBJ1-2; D not certain. Trimming removed 1 base at V and 6 bases at J, with 3 bases between. The CDR3 is 11 residues long. CDR3 loop: CASSLGDGYTF. CDR3 bases: TGTGCCAGCAGTTTAGGTGATGGCTACACCTTC.

This clone was seen once. The gene calls are TRBV7-2 and TRBJ2-3, with 10 bases that match TRBD2. Germline CDR1 SGHTA, CDR2 FQGNSA. This CDR3 has 16 residues. V gave up 5 bases and J gave up 2 bases; unmatched junction bases: 7. CDR3 sequence reads: CASSATSGSYTDTQYF. CDR3 nucleotides: TGTGCCAGCAGCGCGACTAGCGGGTCCTACACAGATACGCAGTATTTT.

This chain's CDR3 is CASSLKESGNTIYF. The DNA for the CDR3 is TGTGCCAGCAGCTTAAAGGAGTCTGGAAACACCATATATTTT. The chain is built from TRBV7-2 and TRBJ1-3, with D uncertain. The CDR3 sequence is 14 residues long. Germline CDR1 SGHTA, CDR2 FQGNSA. The V and J ends lost 2 bases and 1 base respectively, with 6 bases between them.

The V call is TRBV10-2, the J call TRBJ1-6; TRBD1 might be the D (5 bases). The V gene's germline CDR1 is WSHSY and CDR2 SAAADI. This CDR3 has 15 residues. Trimming shortened V by 6 bases and J by 5 bases, and 14 bases separated the two germline ends. CDR3 sequence (DNA): TGCGCCAGCAGAGCGGGGCTTACAAATAATTCACCCCTCCACTTT. Its translation is CASRAGLTNNSPLHF.

The rearrangement uses TRBV5-4 and TRBJ2-6, with a possible D match to TRBD1 (6 bases). The CDR3 has 15 amino acids. The germline V gene has CDR1 SGHNT and CDR2 YYREEE (reference sequence). Between the trimmed V and J ends, which lost 2 bases and 2 bases, there was a span of 8 bases. This CDR3 is CASSFPGAGANVLTF. As DNA, the CDR3 is TGTGCCAGCAGCTTCCCAGGGGCTGGGGCCAACGTCCTGACTTTC.

CDR3 region: CASRADGTALYEQYF. The DNA of the CDR3 is TGTGCCAGCAGGGCTGACGGGACAGCTCTCTACGAGCAGTACTTC. The gene calls are TRBV14 and TRBJ2-7; TRBD1 aligns across 7 bases. J lost 3 bases, V lost 6 bases, and 11 bases had no gene match. Germline CDR1 is SGHDN and CDR2 is FVKESK. The length of the CDR3 is 15 residues.

The rearrangement links TRBV7-9 to TRBJ1-3; D may be TRBD1 (5 bases). The V end lost 6 bases, the J end lost 3 bases, and 21 bases lay between the germline ends. The CDR3 covers 17 residues. CDR1 is SEHNR, CDR2 FQNEAQ, per germline (reference sequence). The CDR3 spells CASRPPHTGRGGNTIYF. The CDR3 nucleotides read TGTGCCAGCAGGCCCCCACACACGGGACGCGGTGGAAACACCATATATTTT.

The gene calls are TRBV7-2 and TRBJ2-4; 7 bases are a match to TRBD1. The CDR3 length is 14 residues. V dropped 2 bases and J dropped 9; count of bases not matched to a gene: 7. The germline gives CDR1 SGHTA, CDR2 FQGNSA. The chain's CDR3 is CASSLPQTGFIQYF. CDR3 nucleotides: TGTGCCAGCAGCTTACCCCAGACAGGGTTCATTCAGTACTTC.

The chain links TRBV11-3 to TRBJ1-1; possibly TRBD1 for D (6 bases). Trimming shortened V by 0 bases and J by 5 bases, and 16 bases separated the two germline ends. The CDR3 contains 16 residues. Germline values: CDR1 SGHNT, CDR2 YENEEA. The CDR3 loop reads CASSLDAGERETEAFF. As DNA, the CDR3 is TGTGCCAGCAGCTTAGATGCAGGGGAGAGGGAGACTGAAGCTTTCTTT.

This clone was seen more than once but under ten times. The chain carries TRBV11-3 and TRBJ2-7; the D gene could be TRBD1 or TRBD2 (5 bases each). There are 13 residues in the CDR3. V was cut by 7 bases and J by 0 bases, with 10 bases left in between. The germline V gene has CDR1 SGHNT and CDR2 YENEEA. This CDR3 reads CASTRESSYEQYF. CDR3 nucleotides: TGTGCCAGCACCAGGGAGAGCTCCTACGAGCAGTACTTC.

The chain is built from TRBV30 and TRBJ2-2, with a tentative D call TRBD1 (6 bases). CDR1 and CDR2 (germline): GTSNPN, SVGIG (reference sequence). CDR3 length equals 13 residues. Trimming shortened V by 5 bases and J by 1 base, and 8 bases separated the two germline ends. The CDR3 protein is CAWDRLNTGELFF. Here the CDR3 DNA reads TGTGCCTGGGACAGGTTGAACACCGGGGAGCTGTTTTTT.

This chain joins TRBV5-5 and TRBJ2-4; D gene unclear. The germline CDR1 and CDR2 sequences are SGHKS and YYEKEE (reference sequence). Trimming took 4 bases from V and 9 from J, leaving 14 bases between them. The CDR3 spans 13 residues. The CDR3 protein is CASSRGSGLIQYF. CDR3 nucleotides: TGTGCCAGCAGCCGAGGATCGGGTCTCATTCAGTACTTC.

The rearrangement joins TRBV6-6 to TRBJ1-1, with TRBD1 matching 9 bases. CDR3 length: 14 residues. V was clipped by 5 bases and J by 6 bases; unmatched bases: 7. Per the germline V gene, CDR1 is MNHNY and CDR2 is SVGAGI (reference sequence). Here the CDR3 reads CASSTTGTGPEAFF. The CDR3 DNA reads as TGTGCCAGCAGTACTACCGGGACAGGGCCTGAAGCTTTCTTT.

The chain recombines TRBV7-2 with TRBJ1-2; 9 nucleotides match TRBD1. The J segment lost 4 bases and the V segment lost 0 bases, leaving 3 bases of the junction unmatched. The germline V gene encodes CDR1 SGHTA and CDR2 FQGNSA. CDR3 length equals 15 residues. The CDR3 spells CASSLAPGQGYGYTF. The CDR3 DNA reads TGTGCCAGCAGCTTAGCTCCGGGACAGGGCTATGGCTACACCTTC.

The gene calls are TRBV11-3 and TRBJ2-7, with 10 bases matching TRBD1. CDR3 length: 14 residues. J lost 6 bases, V lost 5 bases, and 7 bases had no gene match. Per the germline V gene, CDR1 is SGHNT and CDR2 is YENEEA. This CDR3 is CASSQGQGQREQYF. CDR3 bases: TGTGCCAGCAGCCAGGGACAGGGGCAGCGCGAGCAGTACTTC.

The count of this clone is one. The chain combines TRBV11-3 with TRBJ2-1; 7 bases agree with TRBD1. V lost 5 bases and J lost 0; bases outside the gene matches: 4. Germline CDR1 SGHNT, CDR2 YENEEA. The CDR3 contains 15 residues. CDR3 sequence: CASSTWTGSYNEQFF. The CDR3 coding sequence is TGTGCCAGCAGCACTTGGACAGGCTCCTACAATGAGCAGTTCTTC. Full variable domain (remainder filled in from reference TRBV11-3 and TRBJ2-1): EAGVVQSPRYKIIEKKQPVAFWCNPISGHNTLYWYLQNLGQGPELLIRYENEEAVDDSQLPKDRFSAERLKGVDSTLKIQPAELGDSAVYLCASSTWTGSYNEQFFGPGTRLTVL.

The genes are TRBV28 and TRBJ2-2; 7 nucleotides line up with TRBD1. The CDR3 loop spans 16 amino acids. The germline gives CDR1 MDHEN, CDR2 SYDVKM. The V gene end was trimmed by 6 bases and the J gene end by 2 bases; junction bases not matched to a gene: 9. This CDR3 reads CASSPARQGNTGELFF. CDR3 DNA: TGTGCCAGCAGCCCGGCTAGACAGGGCAACACCGGGGAGCTGTTTTTT.

J is TRBJ1-6 and V is TRBV12-3 or TRBV12-4; D uncertain. V was shortened by 6 bases and J by 11 bases, with 14 bases between the two germline ends. This CDR3 is 13 amino acids long. The DNA of the CDR3 is TGTGCCAGCAGAGCCGGACCGGGCACACCCCTCCACTTT. Protein: CASRAGPGTPLHF.

The chain uses TRBV6-2 or TRBV6-3 and TRBJ2-5; 9 bases match TRBD2. Germline CDR1 is MNHEY and CDR2 is SVGEGT. V lost 6 bases to trimming and J lost 0 bases; unmatched junction nucleotides: 8. The CDR3 is 16 residues long. CDR3 coding DNA: TGTGCCAGCAGCCCTCGTATAGCGGGGGACCAAGAGACCCAGTACTTC. Residues: CASSPRIAGDQETQYF.